This TCR beta chain was recorded in a study of early T cells in non-severe SARS-CoV-2 infection. One entry per CDR3 protein results from TCRdb running MiXCR on the 5' RACE reads. The sample carries about 70,000 distinct CDR3 sequences, 10% to 15% recorded once. This specimen was whole blood, taken at baseline. The source is an adult who was a healthcare worker with PCR-confirmed SARS-CoV-2 infection or an uninfected control (not recorded which). The donor label of this sample is uncertain.

CDR3 coding DNA: TGTGCCATCAGTGGCCAGGGGGGCGATCAGCCCCAGCATTTT. It is translated as CAISGQGGDQPQHF. J is TRBJ1-5 and V is TRBV10-3, with TRBD1 matching 7 bases. From germline, CDR1 is ENHRY and CDR2 SYGVKD. The CDR3 loop spans 14 amino acids. V gave up 4 bases and J gave up 5 bases; unmatched junction bases: 5.